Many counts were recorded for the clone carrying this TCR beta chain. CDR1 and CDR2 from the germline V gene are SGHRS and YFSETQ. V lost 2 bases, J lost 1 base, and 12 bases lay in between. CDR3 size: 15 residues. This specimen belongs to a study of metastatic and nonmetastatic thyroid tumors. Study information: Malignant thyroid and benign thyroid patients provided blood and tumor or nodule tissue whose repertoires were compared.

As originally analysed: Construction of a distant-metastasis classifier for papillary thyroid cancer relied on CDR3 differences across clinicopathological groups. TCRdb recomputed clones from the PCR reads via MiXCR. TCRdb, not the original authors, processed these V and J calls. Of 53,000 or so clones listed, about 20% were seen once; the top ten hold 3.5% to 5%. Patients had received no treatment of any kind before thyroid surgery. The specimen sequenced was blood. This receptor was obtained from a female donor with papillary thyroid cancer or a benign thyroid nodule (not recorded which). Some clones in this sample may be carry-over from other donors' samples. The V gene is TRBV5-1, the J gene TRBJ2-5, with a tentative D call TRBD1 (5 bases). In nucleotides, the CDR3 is TGCGCCAGCAGCTTAGGTTTGCAGGGCCAAGAGACCCAGTACTTC. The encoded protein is CASSLGLQGQETQYF.